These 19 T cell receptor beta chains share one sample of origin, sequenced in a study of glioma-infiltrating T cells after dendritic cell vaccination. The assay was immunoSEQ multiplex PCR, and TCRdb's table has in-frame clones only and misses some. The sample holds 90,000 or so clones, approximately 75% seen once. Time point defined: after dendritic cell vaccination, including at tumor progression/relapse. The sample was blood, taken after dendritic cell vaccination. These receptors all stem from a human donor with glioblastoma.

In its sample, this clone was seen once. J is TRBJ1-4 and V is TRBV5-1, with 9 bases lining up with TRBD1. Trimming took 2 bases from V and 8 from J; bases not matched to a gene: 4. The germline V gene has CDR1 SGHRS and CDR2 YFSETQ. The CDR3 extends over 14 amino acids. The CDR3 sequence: CASSLRTGEEKLFF. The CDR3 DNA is TGCGCCAGCAGCTTAAGGACAGGGGAGGAAAAACTGTTTTTT.

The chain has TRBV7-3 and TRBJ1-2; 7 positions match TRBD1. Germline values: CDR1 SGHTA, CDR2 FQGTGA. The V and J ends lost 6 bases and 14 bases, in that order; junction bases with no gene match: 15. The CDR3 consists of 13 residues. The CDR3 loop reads CASSSGQLMAKTF. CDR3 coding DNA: TGTGCCAGCAGTTCGGGACAGTTGATGGCAAAGACCTTC.

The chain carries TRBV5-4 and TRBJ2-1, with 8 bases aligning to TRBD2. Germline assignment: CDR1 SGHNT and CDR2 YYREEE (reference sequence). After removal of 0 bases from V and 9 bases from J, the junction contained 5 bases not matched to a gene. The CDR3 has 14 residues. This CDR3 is CASSLAGGRGEQFF. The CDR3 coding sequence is TGTGCCAGCAGCTTGGCGGGGGGGCGGGGTGAGCAGTTCTTC.

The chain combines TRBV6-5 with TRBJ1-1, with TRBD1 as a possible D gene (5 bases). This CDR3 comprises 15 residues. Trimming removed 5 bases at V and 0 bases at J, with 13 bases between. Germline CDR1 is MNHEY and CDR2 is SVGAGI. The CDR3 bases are TGTGCCAGCAGTCTCGGGGGAAACCTGAACACTGAAGCTTTCTTT. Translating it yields CASSLGGNLNTEAFF.

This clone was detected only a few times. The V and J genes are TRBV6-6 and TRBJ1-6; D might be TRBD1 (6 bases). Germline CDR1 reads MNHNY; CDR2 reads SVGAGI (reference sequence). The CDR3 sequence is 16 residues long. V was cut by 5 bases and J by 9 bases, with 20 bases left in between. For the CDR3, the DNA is TGTGCCAGCAGTAGGGACACCGCCTCGTTAGGTTCACCCCTCCACTTT. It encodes CASSRDTASLGSPLHF.

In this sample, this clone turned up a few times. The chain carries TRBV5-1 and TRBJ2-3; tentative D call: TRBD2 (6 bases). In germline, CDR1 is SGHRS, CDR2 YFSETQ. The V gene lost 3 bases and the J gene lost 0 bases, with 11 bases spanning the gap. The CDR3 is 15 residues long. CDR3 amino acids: CASSWRGSSTDTQYF. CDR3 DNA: TGCGCCAGCAGCTGGAGGGGTTCTAGCACAGATACGCAGTATTTT.

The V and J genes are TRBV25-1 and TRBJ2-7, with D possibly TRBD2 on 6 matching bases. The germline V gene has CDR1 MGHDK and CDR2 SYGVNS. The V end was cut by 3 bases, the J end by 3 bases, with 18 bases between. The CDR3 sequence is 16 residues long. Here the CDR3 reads CASSDNSPGGLYEQYV. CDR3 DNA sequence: TGTGCCAGCAGTGATAATTCCCCCGGGGGTCTCTACGAGCAGTACGTC.

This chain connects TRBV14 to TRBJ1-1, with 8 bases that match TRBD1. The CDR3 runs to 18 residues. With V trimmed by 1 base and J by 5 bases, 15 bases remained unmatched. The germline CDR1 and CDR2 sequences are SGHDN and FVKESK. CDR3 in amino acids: CASSQVVDFTGGGTEAFF. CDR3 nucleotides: TGTGCCAGCAGCCAAGTAGTGGACTTTACAGGGGGAGGTACTGAAGCTTTCTTT.

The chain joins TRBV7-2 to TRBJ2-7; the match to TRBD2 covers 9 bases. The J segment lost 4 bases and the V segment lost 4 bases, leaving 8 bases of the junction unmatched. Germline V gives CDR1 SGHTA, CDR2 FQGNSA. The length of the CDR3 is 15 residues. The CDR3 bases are TGTGCCAGCAGCTCCAACGCGGGGGGGGCTTACGAGCAGTACTTC. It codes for CASSSNAGGAYEQYF. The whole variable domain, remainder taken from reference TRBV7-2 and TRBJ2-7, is GAGVSQSPSNKVTEKGKDVELRCDPISGHTALYWYRQSLGQGLEFLIYFQGNSAPDKSGLPSDRFSAERTGGSVSTLTIQRTQQEDSAVYLCASSSNAGGAYEQYFGPGTRLTVT.

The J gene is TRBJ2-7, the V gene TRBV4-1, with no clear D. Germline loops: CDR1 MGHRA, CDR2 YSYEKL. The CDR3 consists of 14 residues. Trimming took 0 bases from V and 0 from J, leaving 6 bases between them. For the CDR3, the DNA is TGCGCCAGCAGCCAAGAACTCCTCTCCTACGAGCAGTACTTC. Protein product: CASSQELLSYEQYF.

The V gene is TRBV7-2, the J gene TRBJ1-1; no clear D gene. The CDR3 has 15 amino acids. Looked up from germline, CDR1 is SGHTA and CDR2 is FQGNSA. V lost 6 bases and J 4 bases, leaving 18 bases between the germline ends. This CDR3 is CASSTAWSSLTEAFF. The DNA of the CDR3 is TGTGCCAGCAGTACCGCTTGGAGTAGCCTCACTGAAGCTTTCTTT. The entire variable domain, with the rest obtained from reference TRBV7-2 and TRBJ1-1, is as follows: GAGVSQSPSNKVTEKGKDVELRCDPISGHTALYWYRQSLGQGLEFLIYFQGNSAPDKSGLPSDRFSAERTGGSVSTLTIQRTQQEDSAVYLCASSTAWSSLTEAFFGQGTRLTVV.

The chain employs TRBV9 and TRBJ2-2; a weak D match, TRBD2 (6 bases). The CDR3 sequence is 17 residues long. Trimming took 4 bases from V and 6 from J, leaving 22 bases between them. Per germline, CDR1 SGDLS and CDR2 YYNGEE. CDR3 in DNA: TGTGCCAGCAGCCCTCACCTAGGGAGGTATGTCGCCGGGGAGCTGTTTTTT. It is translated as CASSPHLGRYVAGELFF. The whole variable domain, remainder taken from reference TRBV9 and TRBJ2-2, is DSGVTQTPKHLITATGQRVTLRCSPRSGDLSVYWYQQSLDQGLQFLIQYYNGEERAKGNILERFSAQQFPDLHSELNLSSLELGDSALYFCASSPHLGRYVAGELFFGEGSRLTVL.

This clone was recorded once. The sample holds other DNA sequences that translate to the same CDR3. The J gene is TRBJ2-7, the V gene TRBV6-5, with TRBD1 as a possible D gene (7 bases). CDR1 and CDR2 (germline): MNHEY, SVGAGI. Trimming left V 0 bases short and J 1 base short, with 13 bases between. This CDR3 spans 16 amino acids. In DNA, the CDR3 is TGTGCCAGCAGTTACTCGGGGGCAGGGGGGTCCTACGAGCAGTACTTC. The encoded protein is CASSYSGAGGSYEQYF.

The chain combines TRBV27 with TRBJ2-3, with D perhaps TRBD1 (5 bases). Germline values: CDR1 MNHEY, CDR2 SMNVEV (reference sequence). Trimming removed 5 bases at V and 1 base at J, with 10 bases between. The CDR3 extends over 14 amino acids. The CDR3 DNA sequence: TGTGCCAGCAGTCAGGGTCGCGGCACAGATACGCAGTATTTT. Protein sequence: CASSQGRGTDTQYF.

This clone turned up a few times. CDR3 in amino acids: CASRQFGTSTYEQYF. CDR3 coding DNA: TGTGCCAGCCGCCAATTCGGGACTAGCACCTACGAGCAGTACTTC. The rearrangement uses TRBV5-4 and TRBJ2-7; TRBD2 matches 9 bases. V shed 7 bases, J shed 2 bases, and the junction held 10 bases outside the gene matches. The CDR3 extends over 15 amino acids. Germline-derived CDR1 and CDR2 are SGHNT and YYREEE (reference sequence).

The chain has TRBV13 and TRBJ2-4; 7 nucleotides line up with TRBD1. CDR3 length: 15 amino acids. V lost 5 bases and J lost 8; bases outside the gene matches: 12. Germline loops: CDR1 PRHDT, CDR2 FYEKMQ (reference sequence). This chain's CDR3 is CASSEADRVRDIQYF. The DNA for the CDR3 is TGTGCCAGCAGCGAGGCCGACAGGGTTCGGGACATTCAGTACTTC.

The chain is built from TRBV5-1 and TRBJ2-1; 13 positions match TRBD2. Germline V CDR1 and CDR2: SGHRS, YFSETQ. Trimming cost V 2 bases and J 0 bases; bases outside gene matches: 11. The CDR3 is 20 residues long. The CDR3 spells CASSFGLPGLAGSSYNEQFF. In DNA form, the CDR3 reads TGCGCCAGCAGCTTTGGCCTACCGGGACTAGCGGGGAGCTCCTACAATGAGCAGTTCTTC.

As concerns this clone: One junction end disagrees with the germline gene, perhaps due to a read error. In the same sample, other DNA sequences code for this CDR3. CDR3 bases: TGTGCCAGTAGCTCTATAGTAAGCAATCAGCCCCAGCATTTT. Encoded protein: CASSSIVSNQPQHF. J is TRBJ1-5 and V is TRBV5-6, with D uncertain. Germline V gives CDR1 SGHDT, CDR2 YYEEEE. CDR3 length: 14 residues.

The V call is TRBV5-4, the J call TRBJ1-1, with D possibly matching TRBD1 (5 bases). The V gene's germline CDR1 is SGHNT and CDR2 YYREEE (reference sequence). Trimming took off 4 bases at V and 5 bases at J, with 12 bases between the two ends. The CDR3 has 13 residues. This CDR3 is CASSHRGGTEAFF. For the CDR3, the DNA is TGTGCCAGCAGCCACCGGGGGGGGACTGAAGCTTTCTTT.